A selection of T cell receptor beta chains follows, all from one sample in a study of T cells in Graves' hyperthyroidism and ophthalmopathy. From the multiplex PCR reads, TCRdb called clonotypes with MiXCR, one entry per CDR3 protein. The data contain roughly 380,000 distinct CDR3 sequences, roughly 20% of them singletons. What was sequenced was blood. All receptors derive from a woman aged 40-49 years with Graves' ophthalmopathy. CDR3s include the opening cysteine and the closing phenylalanine or tryptophan. Fields, in order: clone size, J gene, V gene, D gene, CDR3 DNA, CDR3 protein. D genes are given only for firm matches. Clone size is shown for a subset of rows, as once, few, many or a class of expanded clone.

>many|TRBJ1-1|TRBV29-1|TRBD1
TGCAGTGCCAACAGGGGAATTGGGAACACTGAAGCTTTCTTT
CSANRGIGNTEAFF
>many|TRBJ2-7|TRBV12-3/TRBV12-4|NA
TGTGCCAGCAGTTTCTCTTTACAGGTACAGTACTTC
CASSFSLQVQYF
>many|TRBJ2-4|TRBV5-4|NA
TGTGCCAGCAGCTTGGCGGCGGGCATCGGGTCCAAAAACATTCAGTACTTC
CASSLAAGIGSKNIQYF
>few|TRBJ2-5|TRBV29-1|NA
TGCAGCGGAAGCAAGGACTCAAACGGAGAGACCCAGTACTTC
CSGSKDSNGETQYF
>many|TRBJ1-1|TRBV6-5|NA
TGTGCCAGCATTACGGACAGATATCTCACTGAAGCTTTCTTT
CASITDRYLTEAFF
>many|TRBJ2-5|TRBV7-2|NA
TGTGCCAGCAGCTTATTCGGGGGGCGTCAAGAGACCCAGTACTTC
CASSLFGGRQETQYF
>many|TRBJ1-1|TRBV12-3/TRBV12-4|NA
TGTGCCAGCAGTTACTATAGGGCTACGAACACTGAAGCTTTCTTT
CASSYYRATNTEAFF
>many|TRBJ2-5|TRBV6-5|NA
TGTGCCAGCAGAACACCCTTAGGGGAGACCCAGTACTTC
CASRTPLGETQYF
>NA|TRBJ2-7|TRBV6-1|TRBD1
TGTGCCAGCACTAAGACAGGGGCAAACGAGCAGTACTTC
CASTKTGANEQYF
>many|TRBJ1-2|TRBV29-1|NA
TGCAGCGTTCGTCCAGGGGCTAACTATGGCTACACCTTC
CSVRPGANYGYTF
>NA|TRBJ1-1|TRBV6-1|NA
TGTGCCAGCAGGCCTCGGGGCCCCGACACTGAAGCTTTCTTT
CASRPRGPDTEAFF
>many|TRBJ1-5|TRBV5-5|NA
TGTGCCAGCAGCCTACAGGTCGGGGCTCCCAGTCAGCCCCAGCATTTT
CASSLQVGAPSQPQHF
>many|TRBJ2-2|TRBV11-3|NA
TGTGCCAGCAGCTTAAGCAGGCAGGGGCGGAAGGAGCTGTTTTTT
CASSLSRQGRKELFF
>many|TRBJ1-1|TRBV30|NA
TGTGCCTGGAGTGTACTCCCTATCCCTGAAGCTTTCTTT
CAWSVLPIPEAFF
>many|TRBJ2-5|TRBV6-2/TRBV6-3|TRBD2
TGTGCCACCGGGACTAGCGGGACTCCCACTATCGCCGGGACCCAGTACTTC
CATGTSGTPTIAGTQYF
>many|TRBJ1-3|TRBV10-2|NA
TGCGCCAGCACGGGTGACGGGTTCTCTGGAAACACCATATATTTT
CASTGDGFSGNTIYF
>many|TRBJ2-7|TRBV6-2/TRBV6-3|TRBD2
TGTGCCAGCAGCCCCTCGGGACTAGCGGGAGGTCAGTACTTC
CASSPSGLAGGQYF
>many|TRBJ1-3|TRBV25-1|NA
TGTGCCAACAGTCCGGAAAGCTCTGGAAACACCATATATTTT
CANSPESSGNTIYF
>many|TRBJ2-7|TRBV20-1|NA
TGCAGTGCCCCCGGGACGGATACCTACGAGCAGTACTTC
CSAPGTDTYEQYF
>once|TRBJ2-5|TRBV6-1|NA
TGTGCCAGCAGCACAGGGGAGGAGAGGACCCAGTACTTC
CASSTGEERTQYF
>NA|TRBJ2-7|TRBV6-1|TRBD2
TGTGCCAGCAGCCCCAGCGGGACTCTCAACCCTTACGAGCAGTACTTC
CASSPSGTLNPYEQYF
>NA|TRBJ1-5|TRBV6-2/TRBV6-3|NA
TGTGCCAGCAGTTACTCCGGGACTAGGAGCAATCAGCCCCAGCATTTT
CASSYSGTRSNQPQHF
>many|TRBJ2-3|TRBV28|NA
TGTGCCAGCCATACCACTGGGGGTGATACGCAGTATTTT
CASHTTGGDTQYF
>many|TRBJ1-1|TRBV11-1|NA
TGTGCCAGCAGCTTAGGGCTATGGGCGAACACTGAAGCTTTCTTT
CASSLGLWANTEAFF
>NA|TRBJ2-7|TRBV6-2/TRBV6-3|NA
TGTGCCAGCAGTTACGCCAGGACTTACTCCTACGAGCAGTACTTC
CASSYARTYSYEQYF
>many|TRBJ1-3|TRBV2|NA
TGTGCCAGCAGGGTGGGGACGGGTGGAAACACCATATATTTT
CASRVGTGGNTIYF
>many|TRBJ2-5|TRBV6-5|TRBD1
TGTGCCAGCAGAGCTTGGACAGGAGGTCGAGAGACCCAGTACTTC
CASRAWTGGRETQYF
>few|TRBJ2-7|TRBV20-1|TRBD1
TGCAGTGCTTACGGGACAGCCAACTACGAGCAGTACTTC
CSAYGTANYEQYF
>many|TRBJ1-2|TRBV30|NA
TGTGCCTGGAGTGTAGCCCTCGCAGTGGGCCATGGCTACACCTTC
CAWSVALAVGHGYTF
>many|TRBJ2-7|TRBV4-1|NA
TGCGCCAGCAGCCAAGATTCCCTAGGCTCCTACGAGCAGTACTTC
CASSQDSLGSYEQYF
>few|TRBJ1-5|TRBV7-2|TRBD1
TGTGCCAGCAGCTCGGACAGGGGGGTCAATCAGCCCCAGCATTTT
CASSSDRGVNQPQHF
>many|TRBJ1-5|TRBV20-1|TRBD1
TGCAGTGCGTCTGGACAGGGCGATCAGCCCCAGCATTTT
CSASGQGDQPQHF
>many|TRBJ2-5|TRBV6-5|TRBD1
TGTGCCAGCAGTTACGGGGGACAGGGATGGGAGACCCAGTACTTC
CASSYGGQGWETQYF